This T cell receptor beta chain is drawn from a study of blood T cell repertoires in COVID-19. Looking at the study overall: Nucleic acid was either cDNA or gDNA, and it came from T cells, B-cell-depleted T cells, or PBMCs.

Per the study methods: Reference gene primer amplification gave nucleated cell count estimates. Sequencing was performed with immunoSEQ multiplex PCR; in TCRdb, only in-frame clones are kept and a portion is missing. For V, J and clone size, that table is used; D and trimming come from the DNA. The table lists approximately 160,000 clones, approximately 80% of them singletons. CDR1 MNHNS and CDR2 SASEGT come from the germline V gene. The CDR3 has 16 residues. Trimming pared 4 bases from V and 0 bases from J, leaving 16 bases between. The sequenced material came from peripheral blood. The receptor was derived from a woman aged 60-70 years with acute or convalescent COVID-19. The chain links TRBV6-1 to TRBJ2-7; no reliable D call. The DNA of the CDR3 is TGTGCCAGCAGTGGTGGTCAGGCCTACAGCTCCTACGAGCAGTACTTC. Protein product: CASSGGQAYSSYEQYF.